The sequence of this T cell receptor (beta chain) was determined in a study of cytomegalovirus exposure and HLA in healthy donors. Study-level findings and limits: At a 0.05 false discovery rate, a later analysis found 18,000 or so TCR beta sequences to be associated with HLA alleles.

A word on this clone: Its target is not known.

The PCR made use of 60 Vbeta and 13 Jbeta primers. The protocol was immunoSEQ multiplex PCR, while the TCRdb copy is restricted to in-frame clones and leaves out a portion. The repertoire consists of under 150,000 clones, with around 77% occurring once and the leading ten covering less than 6%. Each donor was healthy, and each was a bone marrow donor. Germline V gene lookup returns CDR1 SGHRS and CDR2 YFSETQ. The CDR3 sequence is 13 residues long. With 3 bases removed from V and 1 base from J, the gap between germline ends came to 8 bases. The V gene is TRBV5-1, the J gene TRBJ2-7; possibly TRBD1 for D (6 bases). Sequencing was done on a sample of PBMCs. This clonotype originated in a woman under 40 in good health and CMV-seropositive. The DNA of the CDR3 is TGCGCCAGCAGCTCTGGACAGTCCTACGAGCAGTACTTC. It is translated as CASSSGQSYEQYF.